These 26 T cell receptor beta chains were all obtained from the same sample, sequenced in a study of breast tumors, draining lymph nodes, adjacent tissues. TCRdb used MiXCR to reprocess the multiplex PCR reads, holding one entry per CDR3 protein. The sample carries about 80,000 distinct CDR3 sequences, around 20% recorded once. The lymph nodes were axillary draining lymph nodes from breast cancer patients. Sequenced: axillary lymph node tissue. These receptors all come from a female donor with breast cancer. Some clones in this sample may be carry-over from other donors' samples.

This clonotype has at least ten counts. V is TRBV20-1 and J is TRBJ2-3; D may be TRBD1 or TRBD2 (6 bases each). The CDR3 spans 14 residues. Per the germline V gene, CDR1 is DFQATT and CDR2 is SNEGSKA (reference sequence). V dropped 3 bases and J dropped 4 bases, with 14 bases sitting between them. The CDR3: CSARTAGEADTQYF. As DNA, the CDR3 is TGCAGTGCTAGGACGGCAGGGGAGGCAGATACGCAGTATTTT.

This clonotype was picked up many times. This rearrangement joins TRBV9 to TRBJ1-5; TRBD1 matches 8 bases. The CDR3 sequence is 19 residues long. V was pared by 10 bases and J by 2 bases, with 23 bases of the junction left unmatched. Germline CDR1 reads SGDLS; CDR2 reads YYNGEE. In DNA form, the CDR3 reads TGTGCCCGCACTAGGTGGGGCAGGGGGCTTATACATCGCAATCAGCCCCAGCATTTT. Translating it yields CARTRWGRGLIHRNQPQHF.

To note about this clonotype: A read error may explain this, as a much larger clone is one base away. The chain carries TRBV12-3 or TRBV12-4 and TRBJ1-5; TRBD1 matches at 7 bases. The CDR3 is made up of 14 amino acids. The CDR3 loop is CASSRQGSNQLQHF. The CDR3 DNA reads TGTGCCAGCAGTCGACAGGGAAGCAATCAGCTCCAGCATTTT.

This clonotype showed up many times. The rearrangement joins TRBV6-6 to TRBJ2-2, with 7 bases lining up with TRBD1. CDR1 is MNHNY and CDR2 is SVGAGI in the germline V gene (reference sequence). Trimming at V came to 4 bases and at J to 5 bases, leaving 10 bases not matched to a gene. This CDR3 spans 16 amino acids. In DNA form, the CDR3 reads TGTGCCAGCAGTTCCGACAGGGATTGGAAGACCGGGGAGCTGTTTTTT. It translates to CASSSDRDWKTGELFF.

This clonotype was detected many times. The chain links TRBV7-9 to TRBJ1-6; no reliable D call. There are 13 residues in the CDR3. Germline V CDR1 and CDR2: SEHNR, FQNEAQ (reference sequence). The germline V and J ends were trimmed by 5 bases and 14 bases, with 16 bases remaining between them. The CDR3 sequence: CASSPTVERALHF. In DNA, the CDR3 is TGTGCCAGCAGCCCCACGGTAGAAAGGGCCCTCCACTTT.

This clonotype was seen ten or more times. CDR3 sequence (DNA): TGTGCCAGCAGCCTTTCTAGCGGGAGGCAAGAGACCCAGTACTTC. Amino acid sequence: CASSLSSGRQETQYF. The chain carries TRBV14 and TRBJ2-5; TRBD2 aligns across 11 bases. Germline loops: CDR1 SGHDN, CDR2 FVKESK. The CDR3 consists of 15 residues. Trimming removed 4 bases from V and 2 bases from J; junction bases left unmatched: 3.

This clonotype has at least ten counts. The chain combines TRBV19 with TRBJ2-7, with 8 bases matching TRBD1. Germline CDR1 and CDR2: LNHDA and SQIVND (reference sequence). The CDR3 sequence is 12 residues long. V was pared by 5 bases and J by 9 bases, with 6 bases of the junction left unmatched. In DNA form, the CDR3 reads TGTGCCAGTAGTTTGGGGACAGGAGCGCAGTACTTC. This codes for CASSLGTGAQYF.

This clonotype was recorded many times. V is TRBV9 and J is TRBJ2-2; 8 bases line up with TRBD2. This CDR3 comprises 17 residues. The germline gives CDR1 SGDLS, CDR2 YYNGEE. With 4 bases clipped from V and 0 bases from J, the junction kept 8 bases outside the gene matches. The CDR3 DNA sequence: TGTGCCAGCAGCTTCCACCCTAGCGGGTCGAACACCGGGGAGCTGTTTTTT. Encoded protein: CASSFHPSGSNTGELFF.

This clonotype was observed at least ten times. This chain links TRBV12-3 or TRBV12-4 with TRBJ2-7; TRBD1 or TRBD2 may be the D gene (5 bases each). The CDR3 is made up of 14 amino acids. V was shortened by 5 bases and J by 2 bases, with 13 bases between the two germline ends. The CDR3 sequence: CASSLGDHPYEQYF. The CDR3 DNA reads TGTGCCAGCAGTCTAGGGGACCATCCCTACGAGCAGTACTTC.

This sequence joins TRBV5-1 and TRBJ2-4; possibly TRBD1 or TRBD2 for D (6 bases each). The CDR3 extends over 13 amino acids. Per germline, CDR1 SGHRS and CDR2 YFSETQ. V lost 5 bases and J 8 bases, leaving 14 bases between the germline ends. Written as DNA, the CDR3 is TGCGCCAGCAGGTCGGGGGCCGGGGACATTCAGTACTTC. The encoded protein is CASRSGAGDIQYF.

With regard to this clonotype: A much larger clone lies a single base off, so this may be a read error. In this CDR3 the conserved last residue, phenylalanine or tryptophan, is missing, so a read error is likely. The V and J genes are TRBV11-2 and TRBJ2-2; the D is unclear. Trimming removed 3 bases from V and 9 bases from J, with 14 bases in between. The CDR3 consists of 14 residues. Per germline, CDR1 SGHAT and CDR2 FQNNGV. The CDR3 region has the DNA TGTGCCAGCAGCTTCCGGGCACAACCGAGGGAGCTGTTTGTT. This codes for CASSFRAQPRELFV.

This chain links TRBV30 with TRBJ1-4; tentative D call: TRBD1 (6 bases). V gave up 0 bases and J gave up 8 bases, with 13 bases separating them. Germline CDR1 is GTSNPN and CDR2 is SVGIG (reference sequence). The CDR3 is made up of 14 amino acids. This chain's CDR3 is CAWSVRRGREKLFF. DNA of the CDR3: TGTGCCTGGAGTGTCCGCAGGGGCAGGGAAAAACTGTTTTTT. Together with reference TRBV30 and TRBJ1-4, the CDR3 gives the full variable domain: SQTIHQWPATLVQPVGSPLSLECTVEGTSNPNLYWYRQAAGRGLQLLFYSVGIGQISSEVPQNLSASRPQDRQFILSSKKLLLSDSGFYLCAWSVRRGREKLFFGSGTQLSVL.

This clonotype was counted between two and nine times. The V call is TRBV20-1, the J call TRBJ1-1, with D tentatively TRBD1 (6 bases). Germline V gene lookup returns CDR1 DFQATT and CDR2 SNEGSKA (reference sequence). The length of the CDR3 is 13 residues. Trimming removed 3 bases from V and 1 base from J, with 9 bases in between. The CDR3 DNA follows: TGCAGTGCTAGGGGACATTGGAACACTGAAGCTTTCTTT. It yields the protein CSARGHWNTEAFF.

The chain carries TRBV6-5 and TRBJ1-5; no clear D gene. V lost 2 bases and J lost 9, with 14 bases in between. The germline V gene encodes CDR1 MNHEY and CDR2 SVGAGI. The CDR3 is 14 residues long. CDR3 sequence reads: CASSYPRSHRPQHF. DNA of the CDR3: TGTGCCAGCAGTTACCCCCGGAGTCATCGGCCCCAGCATTTT.

A note on this clonotype: A read error may explain this, as a much larger clone is one base away. This chain links TRBV5-4 with TRBJ2-5; D might be TRBD1 or TRBD2, each matching 6 bases. Germline CDR1 and CDR2: SGHNT and YYREEE (reference sequence). The CDR3 is 16 residues long. CDR3 in amino acids: CAGSLGSLGGGETQYF. CDR3 coding DNA: TGTGCCGGCAGCTTGGGTAGCTTAGGAGGGGGAGAGACCCAGTACTTC. The whole variable domain, filled in from reference TRBV5-4 and TRBJ2-5, reads ETGVTQSPTHLIKTRGQQVTLRCSSQSGHNTVSWYQQALGQGPQFIFQYYREEENGRGNFPPRFSGLQFPNYSSELNVNALELDDSALYLCAGSLGSLGGGETQYFGPGTRLLVL.

The chain combines TRBV28 with TRBJ2-5, with TRBD1 matching 7 bases. CDR1 is MDHEN, CDR2 SYDVKM, per germline. This CDR3 is built from 16 residues. Trimming removed 4 bases from V and 5 bases from J; junction bases left unmatched: 13. The CDR3, as DNA: TGTGCCAGCAGTTCCTACACAGGGGCGGGTCGGGAGACCCAGTACTTC. This translates into CASSSYTGAGRETQYF. The complete variable domain, with remaining parts taken from reference TRBV28 and TRBJ2-5, reads DVKVTQSSRYLVKRTGEKVFLECVQDMDHENMFWYRQDPGLGLRLIYFSYDVKMKEKGDIPEGYSVSREKKERFSLILESASTNQTSMYLCASSSYTGAGRETQYFGPGTRLLVL.

DNA of the CDR3: TGTGCCAGCAGCCCAGCAGAGACTAATCAGCCCCAGCATTTT. This gives the protein CASSPAETNQPQHF. The rearrangement joins TRBV3-1 to TRBJ1-5; no firm D call. CDR1 and CDR2 from the germline V gene are LGHDT and YNNKEL (reference sequence). V lost 4 bases, J lost 4 bases, and 11 bases lay in between. This CDR3 contains 14 residues.

This clonotype was found many times. J is TRBJ2-1 and V is TRBV4-3; 13 bases are shared with TRBD2. CDR1 LGHNA and CDR2 YSLEER come from the germline V gene. The CDR3 spans 18 residues. V lost 1 base to trimming and J lost 7 bases; unmatched junction nucleotides: 10. The CDR3 DNA reads TGCGCCAGCAGCCAAGGTACTAGCGGGAGGGCCGCGGGGAATGAGCAGTTCTTC. Translating gives CASSQGTSGRAAGNEQFF.

This clonotype was counted a single time. This could be a read error, since a much larger clone is one nucleotide away. The V gene is TRBV25-1, the J gene TRBJ2-5, with TRBD2 identical over 7 bases. The germline V gene has CDR1 MGHDK and CDR2 SYGVNS. This CDR3 spans 13 amino acids. As DNA, the CDR3 is TGTGCTACGAGGCTAGCGGCACAAGAGACCCAGTGCTTC. It codes for CATRLAAQETQCF.

This clonotype occurred many times. The V and J genes are TRBV12-3 or TRBV12-4 and TRBJ1-5; D ambiguous. The CDR3 has 13 residues. The V end was cut by 7 bases, the J end by 2 bases, with 9 bases between. The CDR3 loop is CASTPHGNQPQHF. CDR3 in DNA: TGTGCCAGCACCCCTCATGGCAATCAGCCCCAGCATTTT.

Notes on this clonotype: A read error may be the cause here, since a much bigger clone is one base away. V is TRBV11-2 and J is TRBJ2-6; the D is unclear. Germline V lookup: CDR1 SGHAT, CDR2 FQNNGV. V shed 8 bases and J shed 1 base, with 9 bases lying between them. The CDR3 sequence is 14 residues long. The CDR3 spells CASGAKSGANVLTF. The DNA of the CDR3 is TGTGCCAGCGGCGCGAAATCTGGGGCCAACGTCCTGACTTTC.

This clonotype was seen many times. This rearrangement joins TRBV6-2 or TRBV6-3 to TRBJ2-7; 10 bases are shared with TRBD2. Trimming took 2 bases from V and 1 from J; bases not matched to a gene: 5. CDR3 length: 16 amino acids. Germline V gene data show CDR1 as MNHEY and CDR2 as SVGEGT. The DNA of the CDR3 is TGTGCCAGCAGTTACGGTCCGGGACTAGCGTCCTACGAGCAGTACTTC. It is translated as CASSYGPGLASYEQYF.

This clonotype has a single count. This could be a read error, since a much larger clone is one nucleotide away. The chain joins TRBV6-5 to TRBJ1-4, with D uncertain. The germline V gene has CDR1 MNHEY and CDR2 SVGAGI. The CDR3 runs 11 residues. With 4 bases removed from V and 10 bases from J, the gap between germline ends came to 7 bases. The CDR3 loop reads CASSLAAKLFF. The CDR3 nucleotides read TGTGCCAGCAGTTTGGCGGCAAAACTGTTTTTT.

This clonotype was detected ten times or more. This sequence joins TRBV19 and TRBJ1-5; possible D gene TRBD1, 6 bases. The CDR3 loop spans 17 amino acids. V lost 7 bases, J lost 0 bases, and 19 bases lay in between. The germline V gene encodes CDR1 LNHDA and CDR2 SQIVND (reference sequence). The CDR3 region has the DNA TGTGCCAGTACCAAGTGGGGACATCCTTATAGCAATCAGCCCCAGCATTTT. This codes for CASTKWGHPYSNQPQHF. Complete variable domain (other parts from reference TRBV19 and TRBJ1-5): DGGITQSPKYLFRKEGQNVTLSCEQNLNHDAMYWYRQDPGQGLRLIYYSQIVNDFQKGDIAEGYSVSREKKESFPLTVTSAQKNPTAFYLCASTKWGHPYSNQPQHFGDGTRLSIL.

This clonotype was found many times. The V call is TRBV2, the J call TRBJ2-6, with D hard to call. CDR3 length: 15 amino acids. Trimming shortened V by 3 bases and J by 0 bases, and 6 bases separated the two germline ends. The germline V gene encodes CDR1 SNHLY and CDR2 FYNNEI. The chain's CDR3 is CASSDLFSGANVLTF. CDR3 DNA: TGTGCCAGCAGTGACTTATTCTCTGGGGCCAACGTCCTGACTTTC.

This clonotype was seen ten or more times. The chain joins TRBV6-2 or TRBV6-3 to TRBJ2-1, with D tentatively TRBD2 (5 bases). V was shortened by 6 bases and J by 0 bases, with 18 bases between the two germline ends. The CDR3 spans 17 residues. Germline values: CDR1 MNHEY, CDR2 SVGEGT. CDR3 loop: CASSQGLRRHSYNEQFF. CDR3 bases: TGTGCCAGCAGCCAAGGACTCCGACGGCACTCCTACAATGAGCAGTTCTTC.